This section outlines one T cell receptor (beta chain) sequence together with its context. The sample originates from a study of blood T cell repertoires in COVID-19. The repertoire was sequenced with immunoSEQ multiplex PCR; TCRdb's copy has only in-frame clones and lacks some. The data contain roughly 300,000 clones, around 86% of them singletons. The CDR3 has 13 amino acids. V lost 7 bases, J lost 5 bases, and 8 bases stayed unmatched. CDR1 and CDR2 from the germline V gene are SGHAT and FQDESV (reference sequence). Sequences were obtained from peripheral blood. The genes are TRBV11-1 and TRBJ2-7; 7 positions agree with TRBD1. This receptor was taken from a woman aged 50 to 60 with acute or convalescent COVID-19. CDR3 bases: TGTGCCAGCACCCCCGACAGGGAGCACGAGCAGTACTTC. The encoded protein is CASTPDREHEQYF.